The T cell receptor beta chain under discussion was sequenced for a study of blood T cell repertoires in COVID-19. Looked up from germline, CDR1 is MNHEY and CDR2 is SVGAGI. The length of the CDR3 is 11 residues. V lost 9 bases and J 8 bases, leaving 13 bases between the germline ends. Authors' methods: Estimation of nucleated cell counts was performed using reference gene primer amplification. Repertoires were generated with immunoSEQ multiplex PCR, while TCRdb's copy carries only in-frame clones and drops some. V, J and clone size reflect that table, while D and trimming were determined from the DNA. The table shows 200,000 to 300,000 clones, with roughly 84% occurring only once.

Specimen: peripheral blood. This clonotype was obtained from a man aged 55 to 70 with acute or convalescent COVID-19. The J gene is TRBJ1-1, the V gene TRBV6-5; D is perhaps TRBD1 (6 bases). This chain's CDR3 is CASLQGLEAFF. In DNA form, the CDR3 reads TGTGCCAGTCTACAGGGTCTGGAAGCTTTCTTT.